The 9 T cell receptor beta chains below were found in one sample sequenced in a study of technical replicates of blood from a handful of donors (dated by TCRdb to about 2017). Libraries were constructed by the immunoSEQ multiplex PCR assay. The table comes from immuneACCESS by way of TCRdb, which keeps in-frame sequences with V and J called. Part of the clones is missing from these tables; in studies checked, under half for an unresolved V gene and the rest for unknown reasons. Recorded for this sample are tens of thousands of clones; about 95% of them occurred a single time. The top ten clones comprise 0.26% of the sample. Sequenced: T cells isolated from PBMCs. Source of these receptors: a human donor in good health.

There are a few counts of this clone. The genes are TRBV5-8 and TRBJ2-4; 9 bases match TRBD2. Germline assignment: CDR1 SGHTS and CDR2 YDEGEE. The CDR3 is made up of 14 amino acids. The ends lost 1 base at V and 15 bases at J; junction bases unmatched: 11. In DNA form, the CDR3 reads TGTGCCAGCAGCTTGTATAGCGGGGGCAGATTCCCGTACTTC. Protein sequence: CASSLYSGGRFPYF.

The V and J genes are TRBV21-1 and TRBJ2-5; whether TRBD2, the table's D call, matches the DNA was not checked. TRBV21-1 is labeled a pseudogene. The CDR3 loop spans 16 amino acids. For the CDR3, the DNA is TGTGCCAGCAGCACGGGACTAGCGGGAGGGCCAAAAACCCAGTACTTC. It translates to CASSTGLAGGPKTQYF.

The rearrangement uses TRBV27 and TRBJ2-2, with TRBD1 as a possible D gene (5 bases). This CDR3 has 14 residues. Looked up from germline, CDR1 is MNHEY and CDR2 is SMNVEV (reference sequence). Trimming cost V 8 bases and J 6 bases, with 16 bases left between them. CDR3: CASGAGPLAGELFF. CDR3 nucleotide sequence: TGTGCCAGCGGGGCAGGGCCCCTTGCCGGGGAGCTGTTTTTT.

The chain couples TRBV28 to TRBJ2-1; a weak D match, TRBD1 (6 bases). This CDR3 has 14 amino acids. CDR1 and CDR2 from the germline V gene are MDHEN and SYDVKM. V shed 3 bases and J shed 0 bases, with 6 bases lying between them. This CDR3 reads CASSLDSSYNEQFF. In nucleotides, the CDR3 is TGTGCCAGCAGTTTGGACAGCTCCTACAATGAGCAGTTCTTC.

This clone was observed a single time. V gene TRBV6-5 combines with J gene TRBJ1-1, with 10 bases lining up with TRBD1. This CDR3 comprises 15 residues. CDR1 MNHEY and CDR2 SVGAGI come from the germline V gene. Trimming at V came to 6 bases and at J to 6 bases, leaving 10 bases not matched to a gene. CDR3 sequence: CASSDRGRAVAEAFF. Written as DNA, the CDR3 is TGTGCCAGCAGCGACAGGGGGCGCGCAGTGGCTGAAGCTTTCTTT.

Regarding this clone: Since the CDR3 does not end with the conserved phenylalanine or tryptophan, this likely comes from a read error. The DNA is omitted, as the CDR3 cannot be located on it reliably, and the CDR3 follows TCRdb's listing. The chain combines TRBV6-1 with TRBJ1-1. CDR1 and CDR2 from the germline V gene are MNHNS and SASEGT. The CDR3 is 9 amino acids in total, end residues counted. This chain's CDR3 is CASSEPFGP.

The chain carries TRBV9 and TRBJ2-3; 8 positions match TRBD2. V dropped 0 bases and J dropped 2; count of bases not matched to a gene: 5. The germline gives CDR1 SGDLS, CDR2 YYNGEE. CDR3 length: 16 amino acids. The CDR3 protein is CASSVEGGGITDTQYF. CDR3 bases: TGTGCCAGCAGCGTAGAGGGCGGGGGGATCACAGATACGCAGTATTTT.

V usage is TRBV5-1 and J usage is TRBJ2-7; no reliable D call. The CDR3 contains 14 residues. In germline, CDR1 is SGHRS, CDR2 YFSETQ. V gave up 3 bases and J gave up 3 bases, with 13 bases separating them. As DNA, the CDR3 is TGCGCCAGCAGCTCAACCACAGAGAACTACGAGCAGTACTTC. This sequence encodes CASSSTTENYEQYF.

The rearrangement links TRBV18 to TRBJ1-2, with D possibly TRBD1 on 5 matching bases. Trimming stripped 6 bases from V and 4 bases from J, with 18 bases between. This CDR3 is built from 15 residues. The germline CDR1 and CDR2 sequences are KGHSH and LQKENI. The CDR3 DNA reads as TGTGCCAGCTCCACCTATGGAGGGGATTCCTATGGCTACACCTTC. Its translation: CASSTYGGDSYGYTF.